These 10 T cell receptor beta chains were all obtained from the same sample, sequenced in a study of blood T cell repertoires in COVID-19. Method: immunoSEQ multiplex PCR; TCRdb's copy keeps in-frame clones and lacks some. The sample includes roughly 190,000 clones, about 86% of them seen just once. Sample: peripheral blood. The receptors stem from a man aged 25-40 years with active or convalescent COVID-19.

This clone has just a few counts. V and J are TRBV27 and TRBJ1-2, with D hard to call. V lost 0 bases and J lost 7, with 9 bases in between. Germline V CDR1 and CDR2: MNHEY, SMNVEV (reference sequence). The CDR3 has 13 residues. The DNA of the CDR3 is TGTGCCAGCAGTTTATCAGGGAGCGCTGGCTACACCTTC. Residues: CASSLSGSAGYTF.

The genes are TRBV19 and TRBJ1-5; D gene ambiguous. This CDR3 is built from 16 residues. Looked up from germline, CDR1 is LNHDA and CDR2 is SQIVND (reference sequence). V shed 6 bases and J shed 1 base, with 16 bases lying between them. This CDR3 reads CASSPSGVGSNQPQHF. The CDR3 nucleotides read TGTGCCAGTAGCCCCAGCGGCGTCGGGAGCAATCAGCCCCAGCATTTT.

DNA for the CDR3: TGTGCCAGCAGTATTACAGGGGGCATGAACACCGGGGAGCTGTTTTTT. Protein: CASSITGGMNTGELFF. The chain is built from TRBV11-2 and TRBJ2-2, with TRBD1 identical over 9 bases. V was pared by 6 bases and J by 1 base, with 6 bases of the junction left unmatched. The CDR3 is 16 residues long. Per the germline V gene, CDR1 is SGHAT and CDR2 is FQNNGV.

The chain uses TRBV6-5 and TRBJ1-2; tentatively, D is TRBD1 (6 bases). This CDR3 spans 13 amino acids. With 8 bases removed from V and 3 bases from J, the gap between germline ends came to 13 bases. CDR1 and CDR2 from the germline V gene are MNHEY and SVGAGI. CDR3 loop: CASSEGGDYGYTF. CDR3 in DNA: TGTGCCAGCTCGGAGGGGGGGGACTATGGCTACACCTTC.

This sequence joins TRBV5-1 and TRBJ2-3; 12 nucleotides line up with TRBD2. V was pared by 4 bases and J by 3 bases, with 9 bases of the junction left unmatched. The germline gives CDR1 SGHRS, CDR2 YFSETQ. There are 17 residues in the CDR3. The CDR3 bases are TGCGCCAGCAGCCCCGCCTTAACTAGCGGGGGGACAGATACGCAGTATTTT. It codes for CASSPALTSGGTDTQYF.

The chain is built from TRBV20-1 and TRBJ2-7, with 10 bases matching TRBD1. J lost 3 bases, V lost 3 bases, and 8 bases had no gene match. This CDR3 comprises 15 residues. Germline assignment: CDR1 DFQATT and CDR2 SNEGSKA (reference sequence). The DNA for the CDR3 is TGCAGTGCTAGTACGACAGGGGGCTACGGCTACGAGCAGTACTTC. Its protein is CSASTTGGYGYEQYF.

This chain uses TRBV18 with TRBJ1-5; D is ambiguous. V lost 3 bases and J 3 bases, leaving 12 bases between the germline ends. The CDR3 has 15 amino acids. Germline V CDR1 and CDR2: KGHSH, LQKENI. The CDR3 protein is CASSPDWQTNQPQHF. CDR3 bases: TGTGCCAGCTCACCGGACTGGCAGACCAATCAGCCCCAGCATTTT.

This rearrangement joins TRBV25-1 to TRBJ1-6; TRBD1 might be the D (6 bases). Trimming cost V 7 bases and J 9 bases, with 16 bases left between them. This CDR3 has 14 amino acids. Germline V lookup: CDR1 MGHDK, CDR2 SYGVNS. The CDR3 region is CASIAGGWGSPLHF. DNA for the CDR3: TGTGCCAGCATTGCGGGGGGCTGGGGTTCACCCCTCCACTTT.

The V and J genes are TRBV29-1 and TRBJ2-1; 7 positions agree with TRBD2. V lost 6 bases and J lost 4; bases outside the gene matches: 12. CDR3 length equals 15 residues. CDR1 is SQVTM and CDR2 is ANQGSEA in the germline V gene. In nucleotides, the CDR3 is TGCAGCGTAGGGAAAATAGCGGGTGGTTACAATGAGCAGTTCTTC. Residues: CSVGKIAGGYNEQFF.

The J gene is TRBJ2-7, the V gene TRBV27; 9 bases are a match to TRBD1. Germline V gene sequence: CDR1 MNHEY, CDR2 SMNVEV (reference sequence). The CDR3 is made up of 15 amino acids. V shed 5 bases and J 7 bases; nucleotides not matched to a gene: 12. The CDR3 DNA reads as TGTGCCAGCAGTCCTTGGCCCGGACAGGGGTTTGAGCAGTACTTC. Amino acids: CASSPWPGQGFEQYF.